The 25 T cell receptor beta chains below all came from one sample that was sequenced in a study of metastatic and nonmetastatic thyroid tumors. With MiXCR, TCRdb called clones anew from the PCR reads. The table lists roughly 14,000 clones, about 22% of them singletons. Thyroid surgery was preceded by no treatment in any patient. Specimen: blood. The source is a female donor with papillary thyroid cancer or a benign thyroid nodule (not recorded which). Some clones in this sample may be carry-over from other donors' samples.

This clone was recorded at least ten times. V usage is TRBV3-1 and J usage is TRBJ2-7; unclear D gene. The germline V gene encodes CDR1 LGHDT and CDR2 YNNKEL (reference sequence). The CDR3 contains 11 residues. Trimming took 4 bases from V and 5 from J, leaving 6 bases between them. CDR3 amino acids: CASSPKDEQYF. CDR3 coding DNA: TGTGCCAGCAGCCCAAAGGACGAGCAGTACTTC.

This clone showed up many times. The chain carries TRBV15 and TRBJ1-1; D not certain. Deletions cut 1 base from V and 3 bases from J, with 18 bases between. Germline-derived CDR1 and CDR2 are LNHNV and YYDKDF (reference sequence). This CDR3 region has 17 residues. The CDR3 loop reads CATSRVNSWVFDTEAFF. CDR3 in DNA: TGTGCCACCAGCAGAGTTAACAGTTGGGTATTCGACACTGAAGCTTTCTTT.

This clone occurred many times. This rearrangement joins TRBV27 to TRBJ1-1, with 9 bases that match TRBD1. CDR3 size: 18 residues. Trimming cost V 2 bases and J 7 bases; bases outside gene matches: 17. Germline V gene lookup returns CDR1 MNHEY and CDR2 SMNVEV (reference sequence). The CDR3 DNA is TGTGCCAGCAGTTTAAAACAGGGGGCCCTCGCGGGTCCCATTGAAGCTTTCTTT. It codes for CASSLKQGALAGPIEAFF.

This clone was counted at least ten times. The V gene is TRBV11-2, the J gene TRBJ1-2; D remains ambiguous. CDR3 length: 14 amino acids. V lost 1 base and J lost 5, with 11 bases in between. Germline lookup yields CDR1 SGHAT and CDR2 FQNNGV. The CDR3 DNA reads TGTGCCAGCAGCTTAGTGCGGGGAAGTTATGGCTACACCTTC. Translation gives CASSLVRGSYGYTF.

This clone is judged large (0.1 to 1%). This chain connects TRBV19 to TRBJ2-1; 15 nucleotides match TRBD2. The CDR3 is 13 amino acids. Germline CDR1 is LNHDA and CDR2 is SQIVND (reference sequence). V shed 3 bases, J shed 16 bases, and the junction held 4 bases outside the gene matches. Written as DNA, the CDR3 is TGTGCCAGTAGTATTGGGACTAGCGGGGGGCTATTCTTC. Its protein product is CASSIGTSGGLFF.

V gene TRBV7-2 combines with J gene TRBJ1-2, with unresolved D. The CDR3 has 14 amino acids. Germline lookup yields CDR1 SGHTA and CDR2 FQGNSA. V lost 1 base, J lost 2 bases, and 8 bases lay in between. CDR3 in amino acids: CASSLVGENYGYTF. CDR3 bases: TGTGCCAGCAGCTTAGTTGGGGAAAACTATGGCTACACCTTC. Full variable domain (outside the CDR3, taken from reference TRBV7-2 and TRBJ1-2): GAGVSQSPSNKVTEKGKDVELRCDPISGHTALYWYRQSLGQGLEFLIYFQGNSAPDKSGLPSDRFSAERTGGSVSTLTIQRTQQEDSAVYLCASSLVGENYGYTFGSGTRLTVV.

The rearrangement joins TRBV6-2 or TRBV6-3 to TRBJ1-3, with D hard to call. The CDR3 runs to 15 residues. Germline V gene data show CDR1 as MNHEY and CDR2 as SVGEGT. Trimming cost V 6 bases and J 0 bases, with 12 bases left between them. The CDR3 loop reads CASRDPAGSGNTIYF. Here the CDR3 DNA reads TGTGCCAGCAGGGACCCGGCGGGCTCTGGAAACACCATATATTTT.

This chain's CDR3 is CSARDPRRGVSNEQFF. The CDR3, as DNA: TGCAGTGCTAGAGATCCCCGGAGGGGGGTTAGCAATGAGCAGTTCTTC. This chain joins TRBV20-1 and TRBJ2-1, with D possibly called TRBD1 or TRBD2 (6 bases each). The CDR3 runs to 16 residues. Trimming shortened V by 0 bases and J by 6 bases, and 18 bases separated the two germline ends. Germline loops: CDR1 DFQATT, CDR2 SNEGSKA (reference sequence).

This clone was observed a handful of times. This may arise from a read error, as a much more abundant clone is one base away. Given the absence of the conserved phenylalanine or tryptophan at the CDR3 end, a read error is likely. V gene TRBV5-6 combines with J gene TRBJ2-7; 7 bases align to TRBD2. This CDR3 is 15 amino acids long. V lost 4 bases, J lost 0 bases, and 7 bases stayed unmatched. Germline loops: CDR1 SGHDT, CDR2 YYEEEE. In nucleotides, the CDR3 is TGTGCCAGCAGCCGGGGAGGGTTTAGCTCCTACGAGCAGTACCTC. It codes for CASSRGGFSSYEQYL.

By share, this clone counts as medium-sized. The V call is TRBV19, the J call TRBJ1-1; no clear D gene. The V end lost 3 bases, the J end lost 2 bases, and 10 bases lay between the germline ends. The germline CDR1 and CDR2 sequences are LNHDA and SQIVND (reference sequence). The CDR3 totals 14 residues. CDR3 in DNA: TGTGCCAGTAGTATTGCCGCGAAAAACACTGAAGCTTTCTTT. Amino acids: CASSIAAKNTEAFF.

The chain recombines TRBV6-1 with TRBJ2-2, with D possibly TRBD1 on 6 matching bases. Germline V gene lookup returns CDR1 MNHNS and CDR2 SASEGT. CDR3 length: 13 amino acids. V was pared by 5 bases and J by 3 bases, with 7 bases between. DNA of the CDR3: TGTGCCAGCAGTAGACAGGACACCGGGGAGCTGTTTTTT. This codes for CASSRQDTGELFF.

This clone is medium-sized in the sample. The chain employs TRBV28 and TRBJ2-3; 7 bases map to TRBD2. From germline, CDR1 is MDHEN and CDR2 SYDVKM. With 5 bases clipped from V and 2 bases from J, the junction kept 13 bases outside the gene matches. The CDR3 covers 17 residues. The DNA for the CDR3 is TGTGCCAGCAGTGGCCGTGGGAGCGGGGCAGTCACAGATACGCAGTATTTT. It is translated as CASSGRGSGAVTDTQYF.

The rearrangement uses TRBV28 and TRBJ1-1; D is uncertain. This CDR3 contains 15 residues. The V gene lost 7 bases and the J gene lost 6 bases, with 21 bases spanning the gap. Germline CDR1 and CDR2: MDHEN and SYDVKM. CDR3 protein: CASIPIKDGAPEAFF. The CDR3, as DNA: TGTGCCAGCATTCCAATAAAGGACGGTGCCCCTGAAGCTTTCTTT.

The sample holds one count of this clone. The rearrangement links TRBV2 to TRBJ2-7; D is unclear. V gave up 3 bases and J gave up 0 bases, with 18 bases separating them. CDR3 length: 17 amino acids. CDR1 SNHLY and CDR2 FYNNEI come from the germline V gene. CDR3 loop: CASSEDERPGLSYEQYF. CDR3 DNA: TGTGCCAGCAGTGAGGACGAACGCCCGGGCCTCTCCTACGAGCAGTACTTC.

Many counts were recorded for this clone. This chain joins TRBV9 and TRBJ1-2; D is unclear. V lost 3 bases and J 0 bases, leaving 9 bases between the germline ends. Germline assignment: CDR1 SGDLS and CDR2 YYNGEE. The CDR3 consists of 14 residues. The CDR3 DNA reads TGTGCCAGCAGCGGACAAAGAGCTAACTATGGCTACACCTTC. It specifies CASSGQRANYGYTF.

The chain joins TRBV4-1 to TRBJ2-4; D is perhaps TRBD1 (5 bases). With 2 bases removed from V and 12 bases from J, the gap between germline ends came to 14 bases. The CDR3 is 13 residues long. Germline CDR1 and CDR2: MGHRA and YSYEKL. CDR3 sequence reads: CASSQTSTTDQYF. DNA of the CDR3: TGCGCCAGCAGCCAAACGTCAACGACAGATCAGTACTTC.

The rearrangement links TRBV5-1 to TRBJ2-7; D possibly matches TRBD1 or TRBD2 (5 bases each). Trimming left V 4 bases short and J 3 bases short, with 20 bases between. Per the germline V gene, CDR1 is SGHRS and CDR2 is YFSETQ. The CDR3 is 16 residues long. CDR3 sequence: CASSPAAGARSYEQYF. The CDR3 bases are TGCGCCAGCAGCCCAGCCGCCGGGGCTAGGAGCTACGAGCAGTACTTC.

This clone was observed at least ten times. The V call is TRBV12-3 or TRBV12-4, the J call TRBJ1-4; D is undetermined. The CDR3 covers 14 residues. V was cut by 5 bases and J by 0 bases, with 7 bases left in between. The CDR3 coding sequence is TGTGCCAGCAGTCAGAGGGCAACTAATGAAAAACTGTTTTTT. Amino acids: CASSQRATNEKLFF.

In its sample, this clone ranks as medium-sized (0.01 to 0.1%). The chain carries TRBV6-6 and TRBJ1-5, with TRBD1 identical over 12 bases. Germline CDR1 and CDR2: MNHNY and SVGAGI (reference sequence). CDR3 length: 19 residues. After removal of 3 bases from V and 2 bases from J, the junction contained 11 bases not matched to a gene. The CDR3 DNA follows: TGTGCCAGCAGTTATCTAGGGACAGGGGGCGCGGGTGGCAATCAGCCCCAGCATTTT. This translates into CASSYLGTGGAGGNQPQHF.

In its sample, this clone was seen many times. This chain uses TRBV10-3 with TRBJ1-5; D unresolved. V was cut by 4 bases and J by 3 bases, with 4 bases left in between. CDR1 ENHRY and CDR2 SYGVKD come from the germline V gene. CDR3 length: 12 amino acids. The CDR3 bases are TGTGCCATCAGTGGGAACAATCAGCCCCAGCATTTT. Its protein is CAISGNNQPQHF.

This clone was detected only a few times. The chain is built from TRBV6-2 or TRBV6-3 and TRBJ2-7; weak D call: TRBD1 (5 bases). In germline, CDR1 is MNHEY, CDR2 SVGEGT. V was trimmed by 6 bases and J by 1 base, leaving 10 bases between them. The CDR3 runs 13 residues. CDR3 nucleotide sequence: TGTGCCAGCAGGCCGGACACTTCCTACGAGCAGTACTTC. Translating it yields CASRPDTSYEQYF.

V usage is TRBV11-1 and J usage is TRBJ2-1; D is unresolved. Germline V gene lookup returns CDR1 SGHAT and CDR2 FQDESV (reference sequence). Trimming took 0 bases from V and 8 from J, leaving 8 bases between them. This CDR3 has 13 amino acids. CDR3 bases: TGTGCCAGCAGCTTAGCCCTAGAGGATGAGCAGTTCTTC. This encodes CASSLALEDEQFF.

This clone turned up a few times. This chain uses TRBV27 with TRBJ2-7; 9 bases are a match to TRBD1. The germline CDR1 and CDR2 sequences are MNHEY and SMNVEV (reference sequence). The V gene end was trimmed by 3 bases and the J gene end by 4 bases; junction bases not matched to a gene: 10. CDR3 size: 16 residues. This CDR3 reads CASSFGSGTGSYEQYF. The CDR3 region has the DNA TGTGCCAGCAGTTTTGGGTCCGGGACAGGGAGTTACGAGCAGTACTTC.

By frequency in the sample, this clone is medium-sized (0.01 to 0.1%). V is TRBV12-3 or TRBV12-4 and J is TRBJ2-3; 11 bases align to TRBD1. This CDR3 has 15 amino acids. V shed 5 bases and J 4 bases; nucleotides not matched to a gene: 5. Here the CDR3 reads CASSNRDRGSDTQYF. The CDR3 DNA reads as TGTGCCAGCAGTAACCGGGACAGGGGGTCAGATACGCAGTATTTT.

This clone showed up many times. The genes are TRBV9 and TRBJ2-7, with TRBD2 matching 9 bases. V gave up 0 bases and J gave up 3 bases; unmatched junction bases: 7. The length of the CDR3 is 16 residues. Germline lookup yields CDR1 SGDLS and CDR2 YYNGEE. CDR3 loop: CASSVGAGGQHYEQYF. The CDR3, as DNA: TGTGCCAGCAGCGTAGGGGCGGGGGGGCAACACTACGAGCAGTACTTC.